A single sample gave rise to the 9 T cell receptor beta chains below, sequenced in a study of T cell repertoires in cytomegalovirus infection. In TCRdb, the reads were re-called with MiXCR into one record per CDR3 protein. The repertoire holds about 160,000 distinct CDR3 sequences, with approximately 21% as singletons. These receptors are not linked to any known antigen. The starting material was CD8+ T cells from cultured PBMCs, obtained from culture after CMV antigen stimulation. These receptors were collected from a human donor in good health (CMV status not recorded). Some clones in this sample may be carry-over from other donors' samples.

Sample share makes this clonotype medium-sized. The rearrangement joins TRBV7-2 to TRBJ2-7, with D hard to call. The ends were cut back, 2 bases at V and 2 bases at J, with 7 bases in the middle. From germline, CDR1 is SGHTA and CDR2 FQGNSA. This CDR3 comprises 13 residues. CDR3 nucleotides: TGTGCCAGCAGCTTAACGTCCACCTACGAGCAGTACTTC. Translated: CASSLTSTYEQYF.

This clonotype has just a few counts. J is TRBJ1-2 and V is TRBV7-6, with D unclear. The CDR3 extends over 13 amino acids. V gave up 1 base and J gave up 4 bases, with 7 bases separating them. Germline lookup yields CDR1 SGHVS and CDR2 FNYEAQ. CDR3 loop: CASSLGTVYGYTF. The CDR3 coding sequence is TGTGCCAGCAGCTTAGGGACCGTCTATGGCTACACCTTC.

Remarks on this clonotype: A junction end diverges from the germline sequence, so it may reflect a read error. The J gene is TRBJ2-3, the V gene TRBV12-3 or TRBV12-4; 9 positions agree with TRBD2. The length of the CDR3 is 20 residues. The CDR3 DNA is TGTGCTAGCAGCCTTTTCGCCCTTATAGCGGGGGACCGGGGGCCAGATACGCAGTATTTT. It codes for CASSLFALIAGDRGPDTQYF.

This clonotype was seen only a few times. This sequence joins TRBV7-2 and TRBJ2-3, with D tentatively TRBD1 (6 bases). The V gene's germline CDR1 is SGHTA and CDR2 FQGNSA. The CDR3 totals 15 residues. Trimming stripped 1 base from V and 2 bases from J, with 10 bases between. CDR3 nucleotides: TGTGCCAGCAGCTTAGTAGACAGGTTCACAGATACGCAGTATTTT. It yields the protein CASSLVDRFTDTQYF.

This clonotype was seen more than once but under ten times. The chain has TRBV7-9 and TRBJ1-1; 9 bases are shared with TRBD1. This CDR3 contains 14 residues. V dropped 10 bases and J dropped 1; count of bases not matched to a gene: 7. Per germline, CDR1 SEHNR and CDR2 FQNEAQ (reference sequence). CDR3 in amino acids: CAITLQGANTEAFF. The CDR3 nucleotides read TGTGCCATCACCTTACAGGGGGCGAACACTGAAGCTTTCTTT.

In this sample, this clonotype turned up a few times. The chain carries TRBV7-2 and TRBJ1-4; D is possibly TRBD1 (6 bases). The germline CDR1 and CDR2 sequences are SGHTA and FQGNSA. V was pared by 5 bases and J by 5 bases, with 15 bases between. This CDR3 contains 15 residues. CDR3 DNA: TGTGCCAGCAGCGCCCACAGGGTGGCGAATGAAAAACTGTTTTTT. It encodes CASSAHRVANEKLFF.

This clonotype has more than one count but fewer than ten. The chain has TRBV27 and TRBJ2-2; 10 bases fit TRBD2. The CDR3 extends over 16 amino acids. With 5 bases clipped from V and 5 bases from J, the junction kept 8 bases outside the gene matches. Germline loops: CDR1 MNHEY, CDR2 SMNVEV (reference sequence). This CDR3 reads CASSGGSGGATGELFF. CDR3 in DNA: TGTGCCAGCAGTGGAGGGAGCGGGGGGGCGACCGGGGAGCTGTTTTTT.

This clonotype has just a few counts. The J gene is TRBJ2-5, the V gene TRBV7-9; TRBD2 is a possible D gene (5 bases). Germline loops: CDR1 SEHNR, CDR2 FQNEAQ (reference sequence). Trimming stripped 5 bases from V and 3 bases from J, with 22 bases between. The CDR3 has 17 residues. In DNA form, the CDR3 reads TGTGCCAGCAGCCTGAGGACGTCGGAGGTATCCAAAGAGACCCAGTACTTC. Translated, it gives CASSLRTSEVSKETQYF. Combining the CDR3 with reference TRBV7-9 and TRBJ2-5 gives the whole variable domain DTGVSQNPRHKITKRGQNVTFRCDPISEHNRLYWYRQTLGQGPEFLTYFQNEAQLEKSRLLSDRFSAERPKGSFSTLEIQRTEQGDSAMYLCASSLRTSEVSKETQYFGPGTRLLVL.

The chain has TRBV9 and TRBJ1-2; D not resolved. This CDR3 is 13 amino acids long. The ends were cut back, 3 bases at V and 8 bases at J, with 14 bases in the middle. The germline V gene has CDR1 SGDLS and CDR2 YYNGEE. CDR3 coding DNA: TGTGCCAGCAGCGATGGGGAGCTTGGAGGCTACACCTTC. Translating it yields CASSDGELGGYTF.